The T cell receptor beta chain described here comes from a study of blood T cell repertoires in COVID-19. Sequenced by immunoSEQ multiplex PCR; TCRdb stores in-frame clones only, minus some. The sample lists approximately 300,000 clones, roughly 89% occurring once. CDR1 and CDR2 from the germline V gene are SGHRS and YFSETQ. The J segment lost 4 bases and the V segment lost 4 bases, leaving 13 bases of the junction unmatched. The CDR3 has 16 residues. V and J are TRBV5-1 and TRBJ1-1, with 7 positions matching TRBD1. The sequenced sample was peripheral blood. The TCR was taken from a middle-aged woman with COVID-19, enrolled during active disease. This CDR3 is CASSPSDRRHVTEAFF. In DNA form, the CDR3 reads TGCGCCAGCAGCCCCTCGGACAGGCGACATGTCACTGAAGCTTTCTTT. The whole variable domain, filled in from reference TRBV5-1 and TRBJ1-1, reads KAGVTQTPRYLIKTRGQQVTLSCSPISGHRSVSWYQQTPGQGLQFLFEYFSETQRNKGNFPGRFSGRQFSNSRSEMNVSTLELGDSALYLCASSPSDRRHVTEAFFGQGTRLTVV.